This TCR beta chain was obtained from a study of cytomegalovirus exposure and HLA in healthy donors. General study points: Many donors carried some public TCRs, although rarity characterized most TCR sequences. According to a later analysis, TCR clusters from the first cohort tended to co-occur in the roughly 110 validation repertoires.

The germline V gene encodes CDR1 MNHNS and CDR2 SASEGT. The CDR3 length is 9 residues. V was pared by 10 bases and J by 5 bases, with 3 bases between. Method: immunoSEQ multiplex PCR; TCRdb's copy keeps in-frame clones and lacks some. The repertoire holds 110,000 or so clones, with around 86% as singletons. This clone was detected only once. Antigen specificity is unknown. Sequencing used PBMCs. This receptor was identified in a man aged 18 to 30 in good health and CMV-seronegative. V and J are TRBV6-1 and TRBJ1-5; D not certain. In DNA, the CDR3 is TGTGCCACTGATCAGCCCCAGCATTTT. Translation: CATDQPQHF.